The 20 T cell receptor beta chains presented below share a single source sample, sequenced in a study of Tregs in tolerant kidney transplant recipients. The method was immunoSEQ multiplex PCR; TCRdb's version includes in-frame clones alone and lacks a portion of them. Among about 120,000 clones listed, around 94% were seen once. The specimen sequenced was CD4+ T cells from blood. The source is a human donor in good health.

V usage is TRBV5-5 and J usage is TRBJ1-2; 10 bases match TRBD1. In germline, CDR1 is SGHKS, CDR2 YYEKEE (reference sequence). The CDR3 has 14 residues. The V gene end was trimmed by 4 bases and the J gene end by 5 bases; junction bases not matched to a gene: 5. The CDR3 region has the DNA TGTGCCAGCAGCCGGAGGACAGGGGGTTATGGCTACACCTTC. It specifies CASSRRTGGYGYTF.

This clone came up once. The CDR3 nucleotides read TGTGCCAGCAGCCGCGAAGGGACAGGCGGCTACGAGCAGTACTTC. Translation gives CASSREGTGGYEQYF. V and J are TRBV5-4 and TRBJ2-7, with TRBD1 identical over 8 bases. This CDR3 has 15 amino acids. V was pared by 4 bases and J by 3 bases, with 9 bases of the junction left unmatched. Germline V gives CDR1 SGHNT, CDR2 YYREEE (reference sequence).

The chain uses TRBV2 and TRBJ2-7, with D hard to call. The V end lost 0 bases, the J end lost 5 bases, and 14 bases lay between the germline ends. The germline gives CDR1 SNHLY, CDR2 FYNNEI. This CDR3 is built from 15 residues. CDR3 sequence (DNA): TGTGCCAGCAGTGAAGCGCCGGGCACCTTAGACGAGCAGTACTTC. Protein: CASSEAPGTLDEQYF.

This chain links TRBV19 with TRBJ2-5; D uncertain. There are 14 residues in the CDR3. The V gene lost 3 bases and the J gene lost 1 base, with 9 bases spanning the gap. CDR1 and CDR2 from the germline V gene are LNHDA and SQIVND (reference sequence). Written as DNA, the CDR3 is TGTGCCAGTAGTATGTTGGATCGCCAAGAGACCCAGTACTTC. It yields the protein CASSMLDRQETQYF.

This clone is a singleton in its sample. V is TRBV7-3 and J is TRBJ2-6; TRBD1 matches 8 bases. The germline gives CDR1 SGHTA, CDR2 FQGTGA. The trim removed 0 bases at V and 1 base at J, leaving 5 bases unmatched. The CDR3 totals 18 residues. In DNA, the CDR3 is TGTGCCAGCAGCTTAACTTACAGGGGGTCGTCTGGGGCCAACGTCCTGACTTTC. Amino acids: CASSLTYRGSSGANVLTF. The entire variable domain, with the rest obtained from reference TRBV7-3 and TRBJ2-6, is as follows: GAGVSQTPSNKVTEKGKYVELRCDPISGHTALYWYRQSLGQGPEFLIYFQGTGAADDSGLPNDRFFAVRPEGSVSTLKIQRTERGDSAVYLCASSLTYRGSSGANVLTFGAGSRLTVL.

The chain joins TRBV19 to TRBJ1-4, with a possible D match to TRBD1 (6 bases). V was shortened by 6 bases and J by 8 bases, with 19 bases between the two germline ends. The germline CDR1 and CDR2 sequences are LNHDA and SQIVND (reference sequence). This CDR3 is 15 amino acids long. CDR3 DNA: TGTGCCAGTAGGAGGACAGCCCGCGCGGGGGAAAAACTGTTTTTT. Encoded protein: CASRRTARAGEKLFF.

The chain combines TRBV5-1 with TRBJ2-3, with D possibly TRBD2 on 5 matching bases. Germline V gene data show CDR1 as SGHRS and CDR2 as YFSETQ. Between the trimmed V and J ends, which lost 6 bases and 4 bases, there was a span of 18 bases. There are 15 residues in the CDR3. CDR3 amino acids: CASTQEGPSADTQYF. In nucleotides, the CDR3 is TGCGCCAGCACCCAAGAGGGCCCCTCGGCAGATACGCAGTATTTT.

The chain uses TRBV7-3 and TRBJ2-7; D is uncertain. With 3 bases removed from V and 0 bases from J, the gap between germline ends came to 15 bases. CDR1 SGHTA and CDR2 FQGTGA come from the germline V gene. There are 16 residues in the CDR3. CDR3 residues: CASSFTPLRLSYEQYF. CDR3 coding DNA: TGTGCCAGCAGCTTTACGCCTCTGCGCCTCTCCTACGAGCAGTACTTC.

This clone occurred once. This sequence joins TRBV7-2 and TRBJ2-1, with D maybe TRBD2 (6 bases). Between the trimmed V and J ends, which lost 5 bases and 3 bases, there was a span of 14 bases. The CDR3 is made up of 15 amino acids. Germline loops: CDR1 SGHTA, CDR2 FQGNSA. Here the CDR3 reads CASSRLGALYNEQFF. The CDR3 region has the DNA TGTGCCAGCAGCCGACTAGGGGCACTCTACAATGAGCAGTTCTTC.

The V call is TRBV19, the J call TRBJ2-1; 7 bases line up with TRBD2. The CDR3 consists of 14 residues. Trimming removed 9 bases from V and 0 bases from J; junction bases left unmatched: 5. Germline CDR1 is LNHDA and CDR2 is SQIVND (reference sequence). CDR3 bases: TGTGCCAGCAACCCGGGGGGCTCCTACAATGAGCAGTTCTTC. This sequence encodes CASNPGGSYNEQFF.

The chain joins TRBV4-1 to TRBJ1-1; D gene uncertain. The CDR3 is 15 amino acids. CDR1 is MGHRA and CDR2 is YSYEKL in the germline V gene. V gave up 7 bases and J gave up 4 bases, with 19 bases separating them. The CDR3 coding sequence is TGCGCCAGCATGAAGTCCGAGACAATGCCCACTGAAGCTTTCTTT. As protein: CASMKSETMPTEAFF.

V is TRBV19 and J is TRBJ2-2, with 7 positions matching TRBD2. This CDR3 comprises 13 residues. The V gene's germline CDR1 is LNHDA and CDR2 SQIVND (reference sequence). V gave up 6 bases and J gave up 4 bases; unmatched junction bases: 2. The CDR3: CASRTSLTGELFF. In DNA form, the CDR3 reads TGTGCCAGTAGGACTAGCCTCACCGGGGAGCTGTTTTTT.

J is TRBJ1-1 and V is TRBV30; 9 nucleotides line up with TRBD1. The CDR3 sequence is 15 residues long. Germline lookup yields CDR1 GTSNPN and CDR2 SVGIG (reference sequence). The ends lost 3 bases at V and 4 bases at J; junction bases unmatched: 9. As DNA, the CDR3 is TGTGCCTGGAGGCACCGGGACAGGGCGACCACTGAAGCTTTCTTT. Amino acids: CAWRHRDRATTEAFF. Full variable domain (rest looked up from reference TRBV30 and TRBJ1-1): SQTIHQWPATLVQPVGSPLSLECTVEGTSNPNLYWYRQAAGRGLQLLFYSVGIGQISSEVPQNLSASRPQDRQFILSSKKLLLSDSGFYLCAWRHRDRATTEAFFGQGTRLTVV.

The CDR3 reads CASTATGAGEQFF. CDR3 bases: TGTGCCAGCACCGCGACAGGGGCTGGGGAGCAGTTCTTC. This chain joins TRBV2 and TRBJ2-1, with 8 positions matching TRBD1. Per germline, CDR1 SNHLY and CDR2 FYNNEI. The CDR3 loop spans 13 amino acids. V was pared by 7 bases and J by 10 bases, with 9 bases of the junction left unmatched.

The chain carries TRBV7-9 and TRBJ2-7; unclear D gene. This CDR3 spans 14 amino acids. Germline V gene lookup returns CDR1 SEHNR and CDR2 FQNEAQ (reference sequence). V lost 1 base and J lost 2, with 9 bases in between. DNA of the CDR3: TGTGCCAGCAGCTTAGGTGCCACCACCTACGAGCAGTACTTC. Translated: CASSLGATTYEQYF.

CDR3 sequence (DNA): TGCAGCGTCAAGCCGGGACAGCTGAACACTGAAGCTTTCTTT. Encoded protein: CSVKPGQLNTEAFF. The chain uses TRBV29-1 and TRBJ1-1, with 7 positions matching TRBD1. With 6 bases clipped from V and 0 bases from J, the junction kept 7 bases outside the gene matches. Looked up from germline, CDR1 is SQVTM and CDR2 is ANQGSEA. The CDR3 loop spans 14 amino acids.

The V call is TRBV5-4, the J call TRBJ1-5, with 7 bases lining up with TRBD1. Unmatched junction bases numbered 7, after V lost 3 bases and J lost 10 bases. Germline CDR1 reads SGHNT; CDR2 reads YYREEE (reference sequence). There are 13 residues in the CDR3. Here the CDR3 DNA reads TGTGCCAGCAGCTCAGGGGGAGCTGGACCCCAGCATTTT. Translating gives CASSSGGAGPQHF.

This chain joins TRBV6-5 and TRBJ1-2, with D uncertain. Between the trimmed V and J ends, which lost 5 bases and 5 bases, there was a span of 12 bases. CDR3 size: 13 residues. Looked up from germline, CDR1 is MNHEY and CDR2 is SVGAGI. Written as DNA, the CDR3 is TGTGCCAGCAGTCGAGCTATTTATTATGGCTACACCTTC. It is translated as CASSRAIYYGYTF.

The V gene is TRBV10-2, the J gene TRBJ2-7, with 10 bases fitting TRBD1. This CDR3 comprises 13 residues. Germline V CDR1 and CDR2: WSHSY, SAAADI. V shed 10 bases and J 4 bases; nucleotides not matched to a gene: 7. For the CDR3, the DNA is TGCGCCACCAGACAGGGGGCTCGGTACGAGCAGTACTTC. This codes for CATRQGARYEQYF.

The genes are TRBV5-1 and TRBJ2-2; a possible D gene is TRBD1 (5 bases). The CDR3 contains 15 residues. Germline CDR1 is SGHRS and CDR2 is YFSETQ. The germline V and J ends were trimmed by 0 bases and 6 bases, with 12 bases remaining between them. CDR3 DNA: TGCGCCAGCAGCTTGGTGGCAGGGAAATCCGGGGAGCTGTTTTTT. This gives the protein CASSLVAGKSGELFF.